Below, 21 T cell receptor beta chains from the same sample are listed, as sequenced in a study of cytomegalovirus exposure and HLA in healthy donors. The PCR made use of 60 Vbeta and 13 Jbeta primers. Libraries were prepared by immunoSEQ multiplex PCR; TCRdb keeps only in-frame clonotypes and omits some of them. The sample lists around 230,000 clones, roughly 73% occurring once. The sample was PBMCs. The receptors here all came from a boy aged 5 to 17 in good health and CMV-seronegative.

The chain employs TRBV6-1 and TRBJ2-6; TRBD2 might be the D (5 bases). CDR3 length equals 17 residues. V dropped 3 bases and J dropped 2 bases, with 14 bases sitting between them. Germline V gene sequence: CDR1 MNHNS, CDR2 SASEGT. Written as DNA, the CDR3 is TGTGCCAGCAGTGAGTTTATTAAGAGGGCTGGGGCCAACGTCCTGACTTTC. Amino acids: CASSEFIKRAGANVLTF.

The genes are TRBV11-3 and TRBJ2-5, with 8 bases fitting TRBD2. Germline assignment: CDR1 SGHNT and CDR2 YENEEA. This CDR3 comprises 14 residues. V dropped 4 bases and J dropped 2; count of bases not matched to a gene: 3. CDR3 sequence: CASSSGGQQETQYF. Written as DNA, the CDR3 is TGTGCCAGCAGCTCGGGGGGGCAGCAAGAGACCCAGTACTTC.

The genes are TRBV19 and TRBJ1-5; 8 positions match TRBD1. The CDR3 is 15 amino acids. Trimming took 5 bases from V and 5 from J; bases not matched to a gene: 8. Per the germline V gene, CDR1 is LNHDA and CDR2 is SQIVND (reference sequence). The CDR3 here is CASSGGDRLYQPQHF. Here the CDR3 DNA reads TGTGCCAGTAGTGGGGGGGACAGGCTATATCAGCCCCAGCATTTT.

This clone was counted only a few times. The chain links TRBV7-9 to TRBJ2-7; 9 bases match TRBD1. With 5 bases clipped from V and 6 bases from J, the junction kept 5 bases outside the gene matches. The CDR3 sequence is 13 residues long. CDR1 SEHNR and CDR2 FQNEAQ come from the germline V gene (reference sequence). The CDR3 coding sequence is TGTGCCAGCAGCAGCGGGACAGGGTCCGAGCAGTACTTC. Protein: CASSSGTGSEQYF.

V usage is TRBV5-1 and J usage is TRBJ2-2; possible D gene TRBD2, 6 bases. Trimming removed 4 bases from V and 5 bases from J, with 12 bases in between. The CDR3 spans 14 residues. The germline V gene encodes CDR1 SGHRS and CDR2 YFSETQ. CDR3 sequence (DNA): TGCGCCAGCAGCGCCGGGACTCGTACCGGGGAGCTGTTTTTT. This codes for CASSAGTRTGELFF. The whole variable domain, remainder taken from reference TRBV5-1 and TRBJ2-2, is KAGVTQTPRYLIKTRGQQVTLSCSPISGHRSVSWYQQTPGQGLQFLFEYFSETQRNKGNFPGRFSGRQFSNSRSEMNVSTLELGDSALYLCASSAGTRTGELFFGEGSRLTVL.

Regarding this clone: The sample carries other DNA sequences with the same CDR3. The V and J genes are TRBV10-3 and TRBJ1-1; possible D gene TRBD1, 6 bases. The germline V and J ends were trimmed by 6 bases and 1 base, with 9 bases remaining between them. Per germline, CDR1 ENHRY and CDR2 SYGVKD. This CDR3 spans 13 amino acids. CDR3 sequence: CAISPDRNTEAFF. The CDR3 nucleotides are TGTGCCATCAGCCCGGACAGGAACACTGAAGCTTTCTTT.

V usage is TRBV7-8 and J usage is TRBJ2-3, with TRBD2 identical over 7 bases. After removal of 2 bases from V and 2 bases from J, the junction contained 4 bases not matched to a gene. The length of the CDR3 is 15 residues. Germline values: CDR1 SGHVS, CDR2 FQNEAQ. In DNA form, the CDR3 reads TGTGCCAGCAGCTTAAGGCGGGAGCACACAGATACGCAGTATTTT. Translated: CASSLRREHTDTQYF.

The chain recombines TRBV5-1 with TRBJ1-1, with TRBD1 matching over 7 bases. The CDR3 runs 17 residues. Per germline, CDR1 SGHRS and CDR2 YFSETQ. Trimming at V came to 0 bases and at J to 7 bases, leaving 15 bases not matched to a gene. CDR3 in amino acids: CASSLGNRGPGLYEAFF. CDR3 in DNA: TGCGCCAGCAGCTTGGGAAACAGGGGTCCCGGACTATATGAAGCTTTCTTT.

To note about this clone: Its ends do not fully match the called genes, so a read error is possible. This CDR3 is CASSLSDYGYPF. For the CDR3, the DNA is TGTGCCAGCAGCTTATCAGACTATGGCTACCCCTTC. V is TRBV7-9 and J is TRBJ1-2; no clear D gene. Germline-derived CDR1 and CDR2 are SEHNR and FQNEAQ (reference sequence). CDR3 size: 12 residues. Supplemented by reference TRBV7-9 and TRBJ1-2, the full variable domain reads DTGVSQNPRHKITKRGQNVTFRCDPISEHNRLYWYRQTLGQGPEFLTYFQNEAQLEKSRLLSDRFSAERPKGSFSTLEIQRTEQGDSAMYLCASSLSDYGYPFGSGTRLTVV.

The gene calls are TRBV7-9 and TRBJ2-5; no reliable D call. V was pared by 8 bases and J by 2 bases, with 6 bases between. Germline V gene data show CDR1 as SEHNR and CDR2 as FQNEAQ (reference sequence). The CDR3 has 11 amino acids. For the CDR3, the DNA is TGTGCCAGCTTACTACAAGAGACCCAGTACTTC. Translation: CASLLQETQYF.

J is TRBJ2-7 and V is TRBV6-5, with TRBD1 as a possible D gene (6 bases). The CDR3 is 14 amino acids. V dropped 4 bases and J dropped 4 bases, with 14 bases sitting between them. Germline CDR1 and CDR2: MNHEY and SVGAGI. CDR3 amino acids: CASSWGFQGYEQYF. DNA for the CDR3: TGTGCCAGCAGTTGGGGTTTTCAGGGGTACGAGCAGTACTTC.

CDR3 sequence: CASRPTEYYNEQFF. DNA of the CDR3: TGCGCCAGCAGGCCCACAGAGTACTACAATGAGCAGTTCTTC. J is TRBJ2-1 and V is TRBV5-1, with D unresolved. Trimming left V 5 bases short and J 3 bases short, with 12 bases between. Germline V gives CDR1 SGHRS, CDR2 YFSETQ. The CDR3 spans 14 residues.

This clone has a single count. V usage is TRBV6-4 and J usage is TRBJ2-4; 11 positions agree with TRBD2. Per germline, CDR1 MRHNA and CDR2 SNTAGT. V trimming: 0 bases; J trimming: 9 bases; junction bases outside the gene matches: 7. The CDR3 is 16 amino acids. CDR3 coding DNA: TGTGCCAGCAGTGACTCGATAGCGGGGGGGCCTTCCATTCAGTACTTC. It specifies CASSDSIAGGPSIQYF.

The chain links TRBV10-2 to TRBJ2-1; 8 positions agree with TRBD1. CDR1 and CDR2 (germline): WSHSY, SAAADI. The J segment lost 2 bases and the V segment lost 1 base, leaving 1 base of the junction unmatched. The CDR3 contains 15 residues. The CDR3 loop reads CASSELTGAYNEQFF. The DNA for the CDR3 is TGCGCCAGCAGTGAGTTGACAGGGGCCTACAATGAGCAGTTCTTC.

V gene TRBV5-1 combines with J gene TRBJ1-4, with 8 bases fitting TRBD1. Trimming took 0 bases from V and 7 from J; bases not matched to a gene: 5. Germline V CDR1 and CDR2: SGHRS, YFSETQ. The CDR3 spans 15 residues. The CDR3 loop is CASSLVPGGLEKLFF. CDR3 nucleotides: TGCGCCAGCAGCTTGGTGCCAGGGGGCCTTGAAAAACTGTTTTTT.

The chain links TRBV5-1 to TRBJ1-5; D remains ambiguous. V lost 0 bases to trimming and J lost 6 bases, with 13 bases between them. Germline V CDR1 and CDR2: SGHRS, YFSETQ. The CDR3 runs to 15 residues. The CDR3: CASSLGSFLGQPQHF. The DNA for the CDR3 is TGCGCCAGCAGCTTGGGTTCCTTTCTCGGTCAGCCCCAGCATTTT.

The sample holds a few counts of this clone. The chain carries TRBV29-1 and TRBJ2-3, with 8 bases identical to TRBD2. V shed 3 bases, J shed 5 bases, and the junction held 10 bases outside the gene matches. The CDR3 runs 15 residues. Germline V lookup: CDR1 SQVTM, CDR2 ANQGSEA. CDR3 sequence: CSVDGRRGEIDTQYF. CDR3 bases: TGCAGCGTTGACGGCCGGCGGGGGGAGATAGATACGCAGTATTTT.

Only a few counts were recorded for this clone. The rearrangement joins TRBV5-6 to TRBJ2-7, with D uncertain. The V end lost 7 bases, the J end lost 1 base, and 9 bases lay between the germline ends. This CDR3 spans 12 amino acids. Germline CDR1 reads SGHDT; CDR2 reads YYEEEE. DNA for the CDR3: TGTGCCAGCGCTCTTAGATCCTACGAGCAGTACTTC. It encodes CASALRSYEQYF.

The V call is TRBV14, the J call TRBJ1-2, with D possibly matching TRBD1 (6 bases). Germline CDR1 and CDR2: SGHDN and FVKESK. CDR3 size: 15 residues. Trimming removed 0 bases at V and 4 bases at J, with 12 bases between. CDR3 nucleotide sequence: TGTGCCAGCAGCCAAGATAGTAACAGGGTCTATGGCTACACCTTC. Its protein product is CASSQDSNRVYGYTF.

The chain joins TRBV11-3 to TRBJ1-1; tentatively, D is TRBD1 (6 bases). CDR1 and CDR2 from the germline V gene are SGHNT and YENEEA. The CDR3 length is 15 residues. V lost 0 bases and J lost 1, with 9 bases in between. The CDR3 DNA sequence: TGTGCCAGCAGCTTAGAAGGACAGCAGAACACTGAAGCTTTCTTT. This translates into CASSLEGQQNTEAFF.

The J gene is TRBJ2-1, the V gene TRBV5-1, with D perhaps TRBD2 (5 bases). Trimming stripped 0 bases from V and 10 bases from J, with 17 bases between. CDR1 SGHRS and CDR2 YFSETQ come from the germline V gene. The CDR3 spans 15 residues. CDR3 nucleotide sequence: TGCGCCAGCAGCTTGGAGGTTCTGGGTGGGAGCGAGCAGTTCTTC. It encodes CASSLEVLGGSEQFF.